This T cell receptor (beta chain) came from a study of early T cells in non-severe SARS-CoV-2 infection. The CDR3 contains 13 residues. The V gene lost 6 bases and the J gene lost 7 bases, with 13 bases spanning the gap. The germline CDR1 and CDR2 sequences are LGHNT and FRNRAP. Individual cDNA molecules each received unique molecular identifiers attached to them. TCRdb redid the calling of the 5' RACE reads with MiXCR, one entry per CDR3 protein. Of roughly 58,000 distinct CDR3 sequences in the sample, about 12% were seen once. This clonotype has ten or more counts. V gene TRBV12-5 combines with J gene TRBJ1-5; perhaps TRBD1 as D (6 bases). The sample consisted of whole blood. The clonotype was recovered from an adult who was a healthcare worker with PCR-confirmed SARS-CoV-2 infection or an uninfected control (not recorded which). As DNA, the CDR3 is TGTGCTAGTGGGTCTACGGGGGGCCAGCCCCAGCATTTT. This gives the protein CASGSTGGQPQHF.